This entry features one T cell receptor (beta chain) sequence. The assay was immunoSEQ multiplex PCR, and TCRdb's table has in-frame clones only and misses some. Of about 88,000 clones listed, around 89% were seen once; the top ten hold around 1.6%. This record comes from a study of T cells after somatic rescue of genetic block. This CDR3 is built from 10 residues. Germline V gene sequence: CDR1 SQVTM, CDR2 ANQGSEA. The V and J ends lost 4 bases and 4 bases respectively, with 5 bases between them. Sequences were obtained from peripheral blood mononuclear cells (PBMCs). The receptor comes from a young woman. The chain carries TRBV29-1 and TRBJ2-7; D call uncertain. The CDR3 loop is CSVGEYEQYF. The CDR3 DNA is TGCAGCGTTGGGGAATACGAGCAGTACTTC.